The present TCR beta chain was sequenced within a study of identical twins. Germline V gene data show CDR1 as SNHLY and CDR2 as FYNNEI. Trimming removed 6 bases from V and 2 bases from J; junction bases left unmatched: 3. There are 13 residues in the CDR3. Each CDR3 protein gets one entry after TCRdb re-called the 5' RACE reads with MiXCR. The repertoire holds 550,000 to 700,000 distinct CDR3 sequences, with approximately 22% as singletons. These data were also reused for a study on T cells expressing NK-cell markers.

Sequencing was done on a sample of PBMCs. The chain employs TRBV2 and TRBJ2-5; 7 nucleotides agree with TRBD2. This clonotype was obtained from a woman between 18 and 29 years old in good health. CDR3 sequence reads: CASRGRGQETQYF. DNA for the CDR3: TGTGCCAGCAGGGGGCGGGGGCAAGAGACCCAGTACTTC.